This T cell receptor (beta chain) was observed in a study of blood T cell repertoires in COVID-19. Study summary: The United States, Italy and Spain supplied acute and convalescent COVID-19 samples. PBMCs, B-cell-depleted T cells, or T cells were the source of the cDNA or gDNA that made up the material.

Looked up from germline, CDR1 is SQVTM and CDR2 is ANQGSEA. With V trimmed by 4 bases and J by 2 bases, 16 bases remained unmatched. This CDR3 comprises 17 residues. In the source study's methods: Amplifying reference gene primers gave estimates of nucleated cell counts. Profiling relied on immunoSEQ multiplex PCR, and the TCRdb table lists in-frame clones only, not all of them. V and J calls and clone size are given by that table; D and trimming were obtained from the DNA. The sample holds 170,000 or so clones; around 87% are singletons and the top ten take 2.5% to 3.5%. The specimen was peripheral blood. The chain links TRBV29-1 to TRBJ1-2; TRBD1 matches at 7 bases. The receptor comes from a man in his forties with active or convalescent COVID-19. The CDR3 spells CSVVESGGLYSNYGYTF. The CDR3 nucleotides are TGCAGCGTTGTTGAGTCAGGGGGGTTATATTCAAACTATGGCTACACCTTC.